This T cell receptor beta chain came from a study of shared clonotypes between healthy human individuals. Trimming cost V 4 bases and J 3 bases; bases outside gene matches: 8. The CDR3 is 15 residues long. Germline lookup yields CDR1 SEHNR and CDR2 FQNEAQ (reference sequence). Generated by immunoSEQ multiplex PCR, the TCRdb table keeps only in-frame clones and is missing some. The sample includes millions of clones, approximately 93% seen only once; the top ten take around 0.4%. This TCR was recovered from a man younger than 35 in good health. Some clones in this sample may be carry-over from other donors' samples. The source material was naive CD4+ T cells from PBMCs. Documented subset: CD45RA+ positively selected. The chain has TRBV7-9 and TRBJ2-7; TRBD2 matches at 8 bases. The CDR3, as DNA: TGTGCCAGCAGCTGGCGGGCTAGCGGGTACTACGAGCAGTACTTC. Translating it yields CASSWRASGYYEQYF. Variable domain in full (rest from reference TRBV7-9 and TRBJ2-7): DTGVSQNPRHKITKRGQNVTFRCDPISEHNRLYWYRQTLGQGPEFLTYFQNEAQLEKSRLLSDRFSAERPKGSFSTLEIQRTEQGDSAMYLCASSWRASGYYEQYFGPGTRLTVT.